What follows are 20 T cell receptor beta chains derived from one specimen sequenced in a study of shared clonotypes between healthy human individuals. Produced via immunoSEQ multiplex PCR; TCRdb's table is partial and in-frame only. Found here are roughly 2,300,000 clones, roughly 90% of them singletons; the top ten hold 0.3% to 0.45%. Sequenced: naive CD4+ T cells from PBMCs. Subset noted: CD45RA+ positively selected. These receptors were obtained from a man aged 18 to 35 in good health. Some clones in this sample may be carry-over from other donors' samples.

This clone appeared a single time. The chain has TRBV21-1 and TRBJ1-1; the table gives TRBD1 as D, unverified against the DNA. TRBV21-1 is an annotated pseudogene. The CDR3 has 14 amino acids. The CDR3 loop is CASSHGTGDTEAFF. The CDR3 DNA is TGTGCCAGCAGCCATGGGACAGGGGATACTGAAGCTTTCTTT.

The V call is TRBV11-2, the J call TRBJ2-1; 8 bases are a match to TRBD2. The germline gives CDR1 SGHAT, CDR2 FQNNGV. The CDR3 consists of 17 residues. V dropped 1 base and J dropped 4; count of bases not matched to a gene: 9. The CDR3 region is CASSLAFSSGGYNEQFF. The CDR3 region has the DNA TGTGCCAGCAGCTTAGCTTTCTCCAGCGGGGGATACAATGAGCAGTTCTTC.

The rearrangement uses TRBV5-8 and TRBJ2-2; possibly TRBD2 for D (5 bases). This CDR3 is 15 amino acids long. The V end lost 0 bases, the J end lost 0 bases, and 6 bases lay between the germline ends. Per germline, CDR1 SGHTS and CDR2 YDEGEE. The CDR3 region has the DNA TGTGCCAGCAGCTTGGGACTAACGAACACCGGGGAGCTGTTTTTT. It translates to CASSLGLTNTGELFF. The whole variable domain, filled in from reference TRBV5-8 and TRBJ2-2, reads EAGVTQSPTHLIKTRGQQATLRCSPISGHTSVYWYQQALGLGLQFLLWYDEGEERNRGNFPPRFSGRQFPNYSSELNVNALELEDSALYLCASSLGLTNTGELFFGEGSRLTVL.

The chain carries TRBV27 and TRBJ1-1; a weak D match, TRBD1 (6 bases). CDR3 length: 18 residues. Trimming shortened V by 3 bases and J by 0 bases, and 20 bases separated the two germline ends. The germline V gene encodes CDR1 MNHEY and CDR2 SMNVEV (reference sequence). The CDR3 loop is CASSFLGWGRTVNTEAFF. In DNA form, the CDR3 reads TGTGCCAGCAGTTTTTTGGGGTGGGGAAGGACAGTGAACACTGAAGCTTTCTTT.

The chain recombines TRBV7-6 with TRBJ2-1; a weak D match, TRBD1 (6 bases). Germline V gene data show CDR1 as SGHVS and CDR2 as FNYEAQ. The V and J ends lost 1 base and 5 bases respectively, with 15 bases between them. This CDR3 has 16 residues. The CDR3 bases are TGTGCCAGCAGCTTAGTCCAGCAGGGGCTTAACAATGAGCAGTTCTTC. As protein: CASSLVQQGLNNEQFF.

The V call is TRBV7-8, the J call TRBJ2-7; the D is unclear. Trimming left V 0 bases short and J 7 bases short, with 10 bases between. Germline loops: CDR1 SGHVS, CDR2 FQNEAQ. The length of the CDR3 is 13 residues. This chain's CDR3 is CASSLAGLREQYF. CDR3 nucleotide sequence: TGTGCCAGCAGCTTAGCGGGGTTGAGGGAGCAGTACTTC.

This clone was observed once. The chain recombines TRBV5-4 with TRBJ2-2; 8 nucleotides agree with TRBD2. This CDR3 comprises 15 residues. Germline-derived CDR1 and CDR2 are SGHNT and YYREEE (reference sequence). The V segment lost 4 bases and the J segment 5 bases; nucleotides outside the gene matches: 7. CDR3 nucleotide sequence: TGTGCCAGCAGCCTCGGGACTAGAGTGACCGGGGAGCTGTTTTTT. Residues: CASSLGTRVTGELFF.

This sequence joins TRBV7-2 and TRBJ1-5; D is perhaps TRBD1 (5 bases). Germline loops: CDR1 SGHTA, CDR2 FQGNSA. The ends were cut back, 4 bases at V and 4 bases at J, with 17 bases in the middle. The CDR3 covers 16 residues. CDR3 residues: CASSSPAGRVNQPQHF. CDR3 DNA: TGTGCCAGCAGCTCCCCTGCGGGCAGGGTGAATCAGCCCCAGCATTTT.

This sequence joins TRBV10-1 and TRBJ1-1; D is uncertain. Trimming took 4 bases from V and 6 from J, leaving 12 bases between them. CDR1 is WNHNN, CDR2 SYGVQD, per germline (reference sequence). The CDR3 is 13 residues long. CDR3: CASSVGPGAEAFF. DNA of the CDR3: TGCGCCAGCAGTGTGGGCCCGGGCGCTGAAGCTTTCTTT.

This chain connects TRBV4-3 to TRBJ1-2; D uncertain. The CDR3 is made up of 15 amino acids. Germline lookup yields CDR1 LGHNA and CDR2 YSLEER. The germline V and J ends were trimmed by 0 bases and 5 bases, with 13 bases remaining between them. CDR3 sequence: CASSQEHRPRYGYTF. CDR3 nucleotide sequence: TGCGCCAGCAGCCAAGAACACAGACCCCGTTATGGCTACACCTTC.

This clone was observed a single time. V usage is TRBV5-1 and J usage is TRBJ2-1, with no clear D. Looked up from germline, CDR1 is SGHRS and CDR2 is YFSETQ. This CDR3 comprises 14 residues. V shed 0 bases and J shed 7 bases, with 11 bases lying between them. For the CDR3, the DNA is TGCGCCAGCAGCTTGGCCGTAGTGGGGAATGAGCAGTTCTTC. Translation gives CASSLAVVGNEQFF.

This chain uses TRBV19 with TRBJ2-5; D gene ambiguous. Looked up from germline, CDR1 is LNHDA and CDR2 is SQIVND (reference sequence). CDR3 length: 13 residues. Trimming removed 4 bases from V and 5 bases from J, with 11 bases in between. The CDR3: CASSTWSMETQYF. CDR3 sequence (DNA): TGTGCCAGTAGTACATGGTCTATGGAGACCCAGTACTTC.

For the CDR3, the DNA is TGTGCCAGCAGTGAAACGGGACTAGCGGGAGAGGAGACCCAGTACTTC. Its translation: CASSETGLAGEETQYF. V and J are TRBV6-1 and TRBJ2-5; 14 nucleotides agree with TRBD2. The germline gives CDR1 MNHNS, CDR2 SASEGT. The CDR3 length is 16 residues. The V gene end was trimmed by 2 bases and the J gene end by 5 bases; junction bases not matched to a gene: 4.

This clone was recorded once. This chain uses TRBV11-2 with TRBJ2-1; TRBD1 matches at 7 bases. V was pared by 2 bases and J by 7 bases, with 11 bases of the junction left unmatched. Germline CDR1 reads SGHAT; CDR2 reads FQNNGV. This CDR3 has 16 amino acids. DNA for the CDR3: TGTGCCAGCAGCTTATTGGGACAGCCCAAAACAAATGAGCAGTTCTTC. It codes for CASSLLGQPKTNEQFF.

The chain recombines TRBV28 with TRBJ1-5; possibly TRBD1 for D (5 bases). CDR3 length: 16 residues. Per germline, CDR1 MDHEN and CDR2 SYDVKM. With 5 bases removed from V and 4 bases from J, the gap between germline ends came to 18 bases. The CDR3 spells CASSTSRGGRNQPQHF. Written as DNA, the CDR3 is TGTGCCAGCAGTACCTCCCGCGGGGGTCGAAATCAGCCCCAGCATTTT.

This clone was counted once. This chain links TRBV19 with TRBJ2-7; 12 nucleotides match TRBD2. The V and J ends lost 5 bases and 0 bases, in that order; junction bases with no gene match: 2. CDR3 length equals 15 residues. Germline lookup yields CDR1 LNHDA and CDR2 SQIVND (reference sequence). The CDR3 sequence: CASSALAGGSYEQYF. The CDR3 DNA is TGTGCCAGTAGTGCACTAGCGGGAGGCTCCTACGAGCAGTACTTC.

V usage is TRBV6-5 and J usage is TRBJ2-7; TRBD1 agrees at 8 bases. CDR1 MNHEY and CDR2 SVGAGI come from the germline V gene. CDR3 size: 14 residues. With V trimmed by 4 bases and J by 7 bases, 9 bases remained unmatched. The chain's CDR3 is CASSWEQGVREQYF. CDR3 nucleotide sequence: TGTGCCAGCAGTTGGGAACAGGGGGTTCGGGAGCAGTACTTC.

V and J are TRBV7-6 and TRBJ2-1, with TRBD2 matching over 9 bases. The V gene's germline CDR1 is SGHVS and CDR2 FNYEAQ. V gave up 1 base and J gave up 3 bases; unmatched junction bases: 1. The CDR3 loop spans 15 amino acids. CDR3 in amino acids: CASSLGGRVYNEQFF. CDR3 in DNA: TGTGCCAGCAGCTTAGGCGGGAGGGTCTACAATGAGCAGTTCTTC.

The count of this clone is one. V usage is TRBV6-1 and J usage is TRBJ2-7; perhaps TRBD1 as D (6 bases). Germline loops: CDR1 MNHNS, CDR2 SASEGT. This CDR3 spans 14 amino acids. With 7 bases removed from V and 5 bases from J, the gap between germline ends came to 18 bases. This chain's CDR3 is CASTQTSTGNEQYF. The CDR3 DNA is TGTGCCAGCACACAAACATCTACAGGGAACGAGCAGTACTTC.

The rearrangement joins TRBV28 to TRBJ2-1; 7 nucleotides agree with TRBD1. Germline CDR1 and CDR2: MDHEN and SYDVKM. The V gene end was trimmed by 4 bases and the J gene end by 5 bases; junction bases not matched to a gene: 2. The CDR3 loop spans 13 amino acids. The CDR3 nucleotides read TGTGCCAGCAGTTGGGACAGCCACAATGAGCAGTTCTTC. Translated: CASSWDSHNEQFF.